This T cell receptor beta chain emerged from a study of blood T cells in healthy people across ages. Trimming removed 2 bases from V and 2 bases from J; junction bases left unmatched: 6. This CDR3 is built from 16 residues. Germline assignment: CDR1 MNHEY and CDR2 SMNVEV (reference sequence). For this clonotype: Its specificity is unknown.

Alongside a J-beta primer mix, a sample-barcoded 5' primer served in a second PCR lasting about 6 to 12 cycles. No fewer than 2.5 million CDR3-containing paired-end reads came from each sample. TCRdb called the 5' RACE reads again in MiXCR, with one record for every CDR3 protein. The sample has about 1,400,000 distinct CDR3 sequences, 59% seen once. Whole-study results and caveats: Estimates of diversity drawn from one million T cells were considered underestimates. Long-lived donors exceeded aged donors in naive CD4+ cells and diversity.

The sequence was obtained from a man younger than 30 in good health. The material sequenced was blood. The chain couples TRBV27 to TRBJ2-5; TRBD1 agrees at 9 bases. Here the CDR3 reads CASSLARTGVQETQYF. In nucleotides, the CDR3 is TGTGCCAGCAGTTTAGCGAGGACAGGGGTTCAAGAGACCCAGTACTTC.